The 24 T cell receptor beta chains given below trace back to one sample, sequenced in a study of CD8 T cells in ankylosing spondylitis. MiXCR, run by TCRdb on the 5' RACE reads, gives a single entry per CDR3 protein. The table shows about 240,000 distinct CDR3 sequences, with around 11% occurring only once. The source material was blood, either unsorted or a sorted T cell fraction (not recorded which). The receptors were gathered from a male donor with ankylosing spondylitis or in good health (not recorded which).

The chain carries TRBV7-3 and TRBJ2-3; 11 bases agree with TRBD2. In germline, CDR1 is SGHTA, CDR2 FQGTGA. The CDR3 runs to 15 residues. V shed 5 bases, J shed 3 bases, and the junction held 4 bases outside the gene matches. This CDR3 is CASSATSGETDTQYF. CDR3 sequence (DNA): TGTGCCAGCAGCGCGACTAGCGGGGAAACAGATACGCAGTATTTT.

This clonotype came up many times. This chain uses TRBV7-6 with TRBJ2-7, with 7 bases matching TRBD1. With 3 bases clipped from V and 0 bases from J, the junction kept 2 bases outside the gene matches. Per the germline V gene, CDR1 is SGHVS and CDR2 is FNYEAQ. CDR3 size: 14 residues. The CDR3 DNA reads TGTGCCAGCAGCTTCGGACAGGACTCCTACGAGCAGTACTTC. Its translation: CASSFGQDSYEQYF.

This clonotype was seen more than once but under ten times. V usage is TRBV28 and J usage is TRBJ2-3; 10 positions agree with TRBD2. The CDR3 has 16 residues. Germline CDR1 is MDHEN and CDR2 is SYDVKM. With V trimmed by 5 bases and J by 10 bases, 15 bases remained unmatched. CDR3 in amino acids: CASSPTSGYLGGPQYF. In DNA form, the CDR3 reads TGTGCCAGCAGTCCGACTAGCGGGTACCTCGGGGGTCCGCAGTATTTT. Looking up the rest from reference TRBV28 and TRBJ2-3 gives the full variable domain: DVKVTQSSRYLVKRTGEKVFLECVQDMDHENMFWYRQDPGLGLRLIYFSYDVKMKEKGDIPEGYSVSREKKERFSLILESASTNQTSMYLCASSPTSGYLGGPQYFGPGTRLTVL.

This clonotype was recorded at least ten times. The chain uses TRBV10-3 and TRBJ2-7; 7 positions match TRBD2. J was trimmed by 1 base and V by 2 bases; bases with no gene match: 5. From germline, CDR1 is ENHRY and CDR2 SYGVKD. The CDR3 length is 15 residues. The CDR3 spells CAISELTGGSYEQYF. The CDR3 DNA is TGTGCCATCAGTGAGCTAACGGGGGGATCCTACGAGCAGTACTTC.

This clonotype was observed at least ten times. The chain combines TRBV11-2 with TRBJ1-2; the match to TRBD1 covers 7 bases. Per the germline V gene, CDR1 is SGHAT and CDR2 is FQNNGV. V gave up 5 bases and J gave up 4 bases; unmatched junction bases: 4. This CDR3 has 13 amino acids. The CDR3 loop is CASSATGTYGYTF. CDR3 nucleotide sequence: TGTGCCAGCAGCGCGACAGGGACCTATGGCTACACCTTC.

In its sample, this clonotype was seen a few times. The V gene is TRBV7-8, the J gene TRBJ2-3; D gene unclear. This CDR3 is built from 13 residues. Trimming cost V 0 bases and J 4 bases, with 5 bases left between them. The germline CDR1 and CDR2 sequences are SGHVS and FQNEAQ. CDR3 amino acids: CASSLARADTQYF. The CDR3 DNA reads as TGTGCCAGCAGCTTAGCGCGAGCAGATACGCAGTATTTT.

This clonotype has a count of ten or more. CDR3 region: CASSLENIQYF. Written as DNA, the CDR3 is TGTGCCAGCAGCTTGGAGAACATTCAGTACTTC. V usage is TRBV5-6 and J usage is TRBJ2-4, with D unresolved. This CDR3 region has 11 residues. V was clipped by 0 bases and J by 7 bases, with 2 bases between them. From germline, CDR1 is SGHDT and CDR2 YYEEEE.

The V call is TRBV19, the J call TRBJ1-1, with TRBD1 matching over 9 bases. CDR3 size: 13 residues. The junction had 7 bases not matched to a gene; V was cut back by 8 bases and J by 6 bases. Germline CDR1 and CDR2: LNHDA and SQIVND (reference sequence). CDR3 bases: TGTGCCAGTCGGCCAAGACAGGGGGCTGAAGCTTTCTTT. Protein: CASRPRQGAEAFF.

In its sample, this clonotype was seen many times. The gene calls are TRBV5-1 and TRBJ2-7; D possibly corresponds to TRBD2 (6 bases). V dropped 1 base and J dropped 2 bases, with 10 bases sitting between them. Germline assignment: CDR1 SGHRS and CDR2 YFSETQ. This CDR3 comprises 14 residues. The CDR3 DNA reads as TGCGCCAGCAGCTTGTTGGGCGGGACCTACGAGCAGTACTTC. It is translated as CASSLLGGTYEQYF.

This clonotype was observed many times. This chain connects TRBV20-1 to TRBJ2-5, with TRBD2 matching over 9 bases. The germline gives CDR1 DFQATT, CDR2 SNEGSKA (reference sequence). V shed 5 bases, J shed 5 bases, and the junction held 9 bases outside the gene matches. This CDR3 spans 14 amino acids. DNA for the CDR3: TGCAGTGCTTGCTTAGCGGGAGCCCAGGAGACCCAGTACTTC. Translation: CSACLAGAQETQYF.

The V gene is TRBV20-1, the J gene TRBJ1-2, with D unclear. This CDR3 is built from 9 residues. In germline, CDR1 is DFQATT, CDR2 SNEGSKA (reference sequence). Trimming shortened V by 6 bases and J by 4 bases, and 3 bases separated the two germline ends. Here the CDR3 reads CSASYGYTF. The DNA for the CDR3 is TGCAGTGCCAGCTATGGCTACACCTTC.

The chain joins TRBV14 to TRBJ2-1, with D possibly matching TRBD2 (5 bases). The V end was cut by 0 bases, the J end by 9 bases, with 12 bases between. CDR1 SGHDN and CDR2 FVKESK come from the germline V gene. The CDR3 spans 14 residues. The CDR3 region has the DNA TGTGCCAGCAGCCAAGACGTCCTGGCGGGTGAGCAGTTCTTC. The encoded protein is CASSQDVLAGEQFF.

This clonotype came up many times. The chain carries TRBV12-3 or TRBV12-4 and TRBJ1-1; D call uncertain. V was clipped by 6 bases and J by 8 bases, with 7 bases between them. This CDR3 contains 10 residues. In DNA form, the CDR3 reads TGTGCCAGCAGCAGAAACGAAGCTTTCTTT. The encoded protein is CASSRNEAFF.

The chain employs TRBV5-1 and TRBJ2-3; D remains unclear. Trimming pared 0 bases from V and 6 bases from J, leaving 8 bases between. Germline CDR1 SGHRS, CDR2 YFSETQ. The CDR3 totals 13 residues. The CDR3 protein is CASSLDPQDTQYF. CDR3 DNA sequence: TGCGCCAGCAGCTTGGACCCACAGGATACGCAGTATTTT.

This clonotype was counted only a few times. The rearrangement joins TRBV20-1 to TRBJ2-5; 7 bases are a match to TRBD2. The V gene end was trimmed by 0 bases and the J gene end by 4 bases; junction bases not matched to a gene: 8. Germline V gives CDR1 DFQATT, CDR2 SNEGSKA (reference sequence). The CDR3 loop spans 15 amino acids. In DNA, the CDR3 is TGCAGTGCTAGAGACTGGGAGGGCTCGGGAGAGACCCAGTACTTC. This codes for CSARDWEGSGETQYF.

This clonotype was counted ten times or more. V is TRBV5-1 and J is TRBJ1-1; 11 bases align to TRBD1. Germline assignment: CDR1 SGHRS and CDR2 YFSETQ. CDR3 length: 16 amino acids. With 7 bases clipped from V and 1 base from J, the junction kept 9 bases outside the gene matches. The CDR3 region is CASQGQGAIPNTEAFF. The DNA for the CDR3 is TGCGCCAGCCAAGGACAGGGGGCGATTCCGAACACTGAAGCTTTCTTT.

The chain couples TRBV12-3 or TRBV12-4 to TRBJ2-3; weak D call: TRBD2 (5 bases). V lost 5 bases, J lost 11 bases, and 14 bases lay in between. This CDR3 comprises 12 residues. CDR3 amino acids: CASSLGSGMQYF. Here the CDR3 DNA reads TGTGCCAGCAGTCTGGGGTCCGGGATGCAGTATTTT.

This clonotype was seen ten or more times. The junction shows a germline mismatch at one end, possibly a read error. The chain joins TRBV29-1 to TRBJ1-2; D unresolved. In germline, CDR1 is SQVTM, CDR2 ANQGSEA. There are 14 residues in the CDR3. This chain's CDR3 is CSVQETLDGYGYTF. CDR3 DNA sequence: TGCAGCGTTCAAGAGACATTGGACGGCTATGGCTACACCTTC.

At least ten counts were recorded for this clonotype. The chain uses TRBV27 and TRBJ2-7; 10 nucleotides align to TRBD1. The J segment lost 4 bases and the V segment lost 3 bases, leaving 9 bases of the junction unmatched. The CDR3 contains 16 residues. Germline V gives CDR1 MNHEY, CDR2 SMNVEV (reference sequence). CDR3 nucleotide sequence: TGTGCCAGCAGTTTGCTCGGGACAGGGGTAGAATACGAGCAGTACTTC. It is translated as CASSLLGTGVEYEQYF.

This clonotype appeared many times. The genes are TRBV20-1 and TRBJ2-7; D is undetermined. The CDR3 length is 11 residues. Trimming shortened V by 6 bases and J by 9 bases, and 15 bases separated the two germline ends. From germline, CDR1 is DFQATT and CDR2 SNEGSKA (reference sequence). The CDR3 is CSATPRQGQYF. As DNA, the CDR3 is TGCAGTGCCACCCCTCGACAAGGGCAGTACTTC.

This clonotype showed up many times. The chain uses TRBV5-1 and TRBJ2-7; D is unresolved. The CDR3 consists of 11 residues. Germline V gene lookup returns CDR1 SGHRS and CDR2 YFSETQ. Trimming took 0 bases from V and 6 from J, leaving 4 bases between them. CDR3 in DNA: TGCGCCAGCAGCTTGGTCGGCGAGCAGTACTTC. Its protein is CASSLVGEQYF. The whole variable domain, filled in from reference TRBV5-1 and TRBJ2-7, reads KAGVTQTPRYLIKTRGQQVTLSCSPISGHRSVSWYQQTPGQGLQFLFEYFSETQRNKGNFPGRFSGRQFSNSRSEMNVSTLELGDSALYLCASSLVGEQYFGPGTRLTVT.

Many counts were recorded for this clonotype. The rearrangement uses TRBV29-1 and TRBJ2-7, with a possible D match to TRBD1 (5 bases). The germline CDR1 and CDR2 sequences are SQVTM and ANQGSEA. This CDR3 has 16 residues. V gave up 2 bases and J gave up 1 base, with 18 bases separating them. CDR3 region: CSVESKSDTRSYEQYF. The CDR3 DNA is TGCAGCGTTGAATCTAAGTCGGACACAAGATCCTACGAGCAGTACTTC.

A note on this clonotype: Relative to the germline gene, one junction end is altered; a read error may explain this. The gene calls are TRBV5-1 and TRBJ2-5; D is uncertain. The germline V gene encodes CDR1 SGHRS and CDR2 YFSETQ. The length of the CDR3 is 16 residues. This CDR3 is CAGSPGPQLPQETQYF. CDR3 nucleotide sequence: TGCGCCGGCAGCCCCGGACCCCAGCTTCCCCAAGAGACCCAGTACTTC. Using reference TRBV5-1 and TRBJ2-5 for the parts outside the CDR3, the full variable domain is KAGVTQTPRYLIKTRGQQVTLSCSPISGHRSVSWYQQTPGQGLQFLFEYFSETQRNKGNFPGRFSGRQFSNSRSEMNVSTLELGDSALYLCAGSPGPQLPQETQYFGPGTRLLVL.

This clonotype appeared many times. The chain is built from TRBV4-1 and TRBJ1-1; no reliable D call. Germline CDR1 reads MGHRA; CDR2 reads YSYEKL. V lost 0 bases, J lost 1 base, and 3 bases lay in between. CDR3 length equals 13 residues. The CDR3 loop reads CASSQDPNTEAFF. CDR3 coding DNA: TGCGCCAGCAGCCAAGATCCGAACACTGAAGCTTTCTTT.